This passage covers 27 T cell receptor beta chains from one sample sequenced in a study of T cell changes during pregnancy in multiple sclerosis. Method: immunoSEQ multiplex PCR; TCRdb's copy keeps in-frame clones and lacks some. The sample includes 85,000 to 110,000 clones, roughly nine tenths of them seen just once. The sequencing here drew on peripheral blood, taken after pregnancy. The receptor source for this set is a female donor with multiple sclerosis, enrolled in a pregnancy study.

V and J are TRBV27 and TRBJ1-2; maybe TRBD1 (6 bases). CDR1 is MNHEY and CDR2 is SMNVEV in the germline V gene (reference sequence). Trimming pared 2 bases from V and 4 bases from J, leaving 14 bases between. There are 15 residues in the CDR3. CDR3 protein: CASSLMTEGGYGYTF. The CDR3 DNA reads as TGTGCCAGCAGTTTAATGACGGAAGGGGGCTATGGCTACACCTTC.

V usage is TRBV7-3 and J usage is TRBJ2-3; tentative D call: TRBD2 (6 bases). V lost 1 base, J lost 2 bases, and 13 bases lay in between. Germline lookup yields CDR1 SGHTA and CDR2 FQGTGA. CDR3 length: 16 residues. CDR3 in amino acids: CASSLRVSGYTDTQYF. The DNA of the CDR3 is TGTGCCAGCAGCTTAAGGGTTAGCGGATACACAGATACGCAGTATTTT.

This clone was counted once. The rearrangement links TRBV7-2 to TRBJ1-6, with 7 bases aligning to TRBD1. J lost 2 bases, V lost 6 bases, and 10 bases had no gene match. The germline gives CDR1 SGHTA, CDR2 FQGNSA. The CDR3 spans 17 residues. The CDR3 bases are TGTGCCAGCAGGAACATTGGGCAGGGGGCCTATAATTCACCCCTCCACTTT. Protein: CASRNIGQGAYNSPLHF.

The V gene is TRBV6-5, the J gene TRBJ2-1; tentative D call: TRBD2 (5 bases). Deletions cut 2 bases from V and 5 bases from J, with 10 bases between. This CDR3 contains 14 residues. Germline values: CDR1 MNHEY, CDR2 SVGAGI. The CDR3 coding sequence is TGTGCCAGCAGTTACAAGGGAGTAGACAATGAGCAGTTCTTC. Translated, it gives CASSYKGVDNEQFF.

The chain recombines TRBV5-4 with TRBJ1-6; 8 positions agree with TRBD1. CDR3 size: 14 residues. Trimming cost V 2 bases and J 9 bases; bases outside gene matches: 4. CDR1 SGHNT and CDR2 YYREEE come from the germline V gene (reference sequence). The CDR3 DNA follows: TGTGCCAGCAGCTTAGCCGGGACAGGTTCACCCCTCCACTTT. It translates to CASSLAGTGSPLHF.

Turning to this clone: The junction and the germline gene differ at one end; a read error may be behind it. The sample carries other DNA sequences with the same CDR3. CDR3: CASGLGGQGSNQPQHF. CDR3 DNA sequence: TGTGCTAGTGGCTTGGGGGGACAGGGCAGCAATCAGCCCCAGCATTTT. The rearrangement joins TRBV12-5 to TRBJ1-5; 9 bases map to TRBD1. CDR3 length: 16 amino acids. Looked up from germline, CDR1 is LGHNT and CDR2 is FRNRAP.

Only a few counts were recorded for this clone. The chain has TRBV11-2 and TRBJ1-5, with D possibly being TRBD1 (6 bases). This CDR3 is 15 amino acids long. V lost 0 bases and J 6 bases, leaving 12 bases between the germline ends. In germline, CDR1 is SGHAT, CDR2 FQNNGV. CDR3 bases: TGTGCCAGCAGCTTAGAGGGGGGGGGCGGTCAGCCCCAGCATTTT. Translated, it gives CASSLEGGGGQPQHF.

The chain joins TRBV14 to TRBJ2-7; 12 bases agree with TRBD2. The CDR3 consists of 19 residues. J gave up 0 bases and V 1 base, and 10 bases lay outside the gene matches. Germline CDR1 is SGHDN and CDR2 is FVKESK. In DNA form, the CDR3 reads TGTGCCAGCAGCCAAGCGGGACTAGCGGGCCTCCTCAACTCCTACGAGCAGTACTTC. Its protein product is CASSQAGLAGLLNSYEQYF.

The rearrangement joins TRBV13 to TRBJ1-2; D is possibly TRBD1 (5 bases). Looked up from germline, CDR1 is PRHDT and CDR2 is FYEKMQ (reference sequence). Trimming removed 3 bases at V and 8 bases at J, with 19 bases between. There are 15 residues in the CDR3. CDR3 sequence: CASSFVSSGNSGYTF. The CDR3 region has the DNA TGTGCCAGCAGCTTCGTATCTTCAGGGAATAGCGGCTACACCTTC.

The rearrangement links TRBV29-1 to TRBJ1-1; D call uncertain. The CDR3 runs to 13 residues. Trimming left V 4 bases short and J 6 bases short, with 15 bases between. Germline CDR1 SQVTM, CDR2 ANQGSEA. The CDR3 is CSVAEDLRAEAFF. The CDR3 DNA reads TGCAGCGTTGCTGAGGACTTGAGGGCTGAAGCTTTCTTT. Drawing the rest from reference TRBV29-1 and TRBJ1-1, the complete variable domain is SAVISQKPSRDICQRGTSLTIQCQVDSQVTMMFWYRQQPGQSLTLIATANQGSEATYESGFVIDKFPISRPNLTFSTLTVSNMSPEDSSIYLCSVAEDLRAEAFFGQGTRLTVV.

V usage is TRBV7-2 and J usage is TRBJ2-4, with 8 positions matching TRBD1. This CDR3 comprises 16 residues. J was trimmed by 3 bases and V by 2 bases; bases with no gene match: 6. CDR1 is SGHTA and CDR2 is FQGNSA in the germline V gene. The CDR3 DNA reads TGTGCCAGCAGCTTAAGTTTGACAGGGGTCAAAAACATTCAGTACTTC. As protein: CASSLSLTGVKNIQYF.

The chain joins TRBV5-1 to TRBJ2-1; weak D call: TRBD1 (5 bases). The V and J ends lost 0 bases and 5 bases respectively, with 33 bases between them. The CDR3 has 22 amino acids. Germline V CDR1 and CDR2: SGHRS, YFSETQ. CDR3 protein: CASSLGPKMPRGREIYNNEQFF. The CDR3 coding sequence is TGCGCCAGCAGCTTGGGCCCAAAAATGCCAAGGGGCAGGGAAATCTATAACAATGAGCAGTTCTTC.

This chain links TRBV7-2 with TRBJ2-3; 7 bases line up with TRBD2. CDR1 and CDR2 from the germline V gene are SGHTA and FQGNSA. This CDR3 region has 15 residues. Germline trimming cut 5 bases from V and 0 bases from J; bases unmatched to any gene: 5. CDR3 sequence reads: CASSQTSRSTDTQYF. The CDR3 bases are TGTGCCAGCAGCCAGACTAGCAGAAGCACAGATACGCAGTATTTT.

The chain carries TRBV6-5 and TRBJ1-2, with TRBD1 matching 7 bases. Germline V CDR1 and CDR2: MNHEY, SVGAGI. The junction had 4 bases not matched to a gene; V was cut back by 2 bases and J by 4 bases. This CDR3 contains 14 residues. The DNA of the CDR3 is TGTGCCAGCAGTTACAGGGCAGGGGGCTATGGCTACACCTTC. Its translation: CASSYRAGGYGYTF.

CDR3 nucleotides: TGTGCCAGCAGCTTAGGACAGGGGGTTGCCAATGAGCAGTTCTTC. Protein product: CASSLGQGVANEQFF. This chain links TRBV7-9 with TRBJ2-1; TRBD1 agrees at 9 bases. Germline-derived CDR1 and CDR2 are SEHNR and FQNEAQ (reference sequence). J was trimmed by 6 bases and V by 1 base; bases with no gene match: 4. The CDR3 sequence is 15 residues long.

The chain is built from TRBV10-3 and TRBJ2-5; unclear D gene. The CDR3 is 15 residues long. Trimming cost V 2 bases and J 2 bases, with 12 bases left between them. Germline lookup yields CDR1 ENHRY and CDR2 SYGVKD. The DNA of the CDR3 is TGTGCCATCAGTGAGCCTGGCCTAGAGCAAGAGACCCAGTACTTC. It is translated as CAISEPGLEQETQYF.

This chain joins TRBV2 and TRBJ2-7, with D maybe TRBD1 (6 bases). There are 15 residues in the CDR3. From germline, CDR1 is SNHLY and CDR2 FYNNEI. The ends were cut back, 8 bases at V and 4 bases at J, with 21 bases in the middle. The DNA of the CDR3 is TGTGCCAGCGAACTTTTTCGGGACACCCCTTACGAGCAGTACTTC. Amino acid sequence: CASELFRDTPYEQYF.

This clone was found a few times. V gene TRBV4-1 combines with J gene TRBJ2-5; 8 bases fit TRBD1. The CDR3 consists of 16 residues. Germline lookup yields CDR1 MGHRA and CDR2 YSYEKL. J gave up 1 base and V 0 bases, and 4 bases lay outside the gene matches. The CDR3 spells CASSQDRTGGQETQYF. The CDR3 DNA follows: TGCGCCAGCAGCCAAGACCGAACAGGGGGCCAAGAGACCCAGTACTTC.

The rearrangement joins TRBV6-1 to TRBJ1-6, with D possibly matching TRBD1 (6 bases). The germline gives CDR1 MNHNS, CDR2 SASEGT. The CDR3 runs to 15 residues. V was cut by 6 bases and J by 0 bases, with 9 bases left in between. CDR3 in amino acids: CASRDRSSYNSPLHF. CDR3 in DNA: TGTGCCAGCAGGGACAGAAGCTCCTATAATTCACCCCTCCACTTT.

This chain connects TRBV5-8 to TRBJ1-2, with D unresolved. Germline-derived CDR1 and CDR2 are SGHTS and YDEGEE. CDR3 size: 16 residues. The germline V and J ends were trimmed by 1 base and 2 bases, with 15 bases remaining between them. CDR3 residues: CASSLNGVAGNYGYTF. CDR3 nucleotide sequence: TGTGCCAGCAGCTTGAACGGGGTGGCTGGCAACTATGGCTACACCTTC.

As DNA, the CDR3 is TGTGCCAGCAGCTTTCTGGACGGGAGGGGCACTAATGAAAAACTGTTTTTT. Its protein is CASSFLDGRGTNEKLFF. The genes are TRBV5-5 and TRBJ1-4; D perhaps matches TRBD1 (5 bases). Trimming cost V 2 bases and J 2 bases, with 16 bases left between them. CDR3 size: 17 residues. Germline assignment: CDR1 SGHKS and CDR2 YYEKEE (reference sequence).

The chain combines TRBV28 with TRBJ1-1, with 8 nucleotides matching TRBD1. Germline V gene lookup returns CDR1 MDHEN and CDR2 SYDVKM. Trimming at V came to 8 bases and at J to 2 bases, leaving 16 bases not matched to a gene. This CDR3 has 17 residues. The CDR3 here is CASDPAQGALGNTEAFF. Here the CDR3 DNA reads TGTGCCAGCGACCCAGCCCAGGGGGCATTAGGAAACACTGAAGCTTTCTTT.

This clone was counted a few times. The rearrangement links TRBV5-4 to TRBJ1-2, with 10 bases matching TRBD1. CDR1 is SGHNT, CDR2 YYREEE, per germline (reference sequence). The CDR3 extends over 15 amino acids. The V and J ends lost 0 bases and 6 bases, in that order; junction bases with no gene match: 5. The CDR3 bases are TGTGCCAGCAGCTTGGCCGGACAGGGGGAAGATGGCTACACCTTC. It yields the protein CASSLAGQGEDGYTF.

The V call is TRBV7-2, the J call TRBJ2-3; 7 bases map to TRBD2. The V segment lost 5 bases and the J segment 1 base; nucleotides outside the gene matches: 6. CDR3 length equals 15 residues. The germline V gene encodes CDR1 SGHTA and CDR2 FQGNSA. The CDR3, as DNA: TGTGCCAGCAGCCCCGGCGGGAGAGGCACAGATACGCAGTATTTT. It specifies CASSPGGRGTDTQYF. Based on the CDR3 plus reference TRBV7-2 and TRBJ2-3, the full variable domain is GAGVSQSPSNKVTEKGKDVELRCDPISGHTALYWYRQSLGQGLEFLIYFQGNSAPDKSGLPSDRFSAERTGGSVSTLTIQRTQQEDSAVYLCASSPGGRGTDTQYFGPGTRLTVL.

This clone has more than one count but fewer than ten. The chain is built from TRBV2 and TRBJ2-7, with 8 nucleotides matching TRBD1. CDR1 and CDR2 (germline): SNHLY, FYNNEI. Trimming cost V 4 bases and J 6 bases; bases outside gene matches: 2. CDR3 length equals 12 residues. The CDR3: CASSGTGGEQYF. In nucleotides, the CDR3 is TGTGCCAGCAGTGGCACAGGGGGCGAGCAGTACTTC.

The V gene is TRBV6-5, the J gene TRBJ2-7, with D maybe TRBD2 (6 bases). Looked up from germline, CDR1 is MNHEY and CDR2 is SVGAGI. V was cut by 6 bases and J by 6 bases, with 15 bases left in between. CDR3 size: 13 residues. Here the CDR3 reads CASSWGVVGEQYF. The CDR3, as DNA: TGTGCCAGCAGCTGGGGGGTAGTCGGCGAGCAGTACTTC.

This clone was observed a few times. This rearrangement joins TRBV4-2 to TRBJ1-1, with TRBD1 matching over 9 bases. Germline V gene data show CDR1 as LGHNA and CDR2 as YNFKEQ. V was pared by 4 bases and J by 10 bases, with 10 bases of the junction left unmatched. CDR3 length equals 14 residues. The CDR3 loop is CASSLSGTGKAAFF. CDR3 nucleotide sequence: TGTGCCAGCAGCCTCTCCGGGACAGGGAAGGCAGCTTTCTTT.